What follows are 5 T cell receptor beta chains derived from one specimen sequenced in a study of T cell responses to AZD1222 COVID-19 vaccine. Profiling relied on immunoSEQ multiplex PCR, and the TCRdb table lists in-frame clones only, not all of them. This repertoire includes over 120,000 clones. Sample: peripheral blood. These receptor sequences come from an adult in good health.

J is TRBJ1-1 and V is TRBV12-5; 7 bases fit TRBD1. J was trimmed by 4 bases and V by 2 bases; bases with no gene match: 10. The CDR3 totals 16 residues. CDR1 is LGHNT and CDR2 is FRNRAP in the germline V gene. The CDR3 bases are TGTGCTAGTGGTTTGTGGAGGGGGCGCTTGGGCACTGAAGCTTTCTTT. The encoded protein is CASGLWRGRLGTEAFF.

V usage is TRBV6-1 and J usage is TRBJ1-5; the match to TRBD1 covers 8 bases. The junction had 14 bases not matched to a gene; V was cut back by 4 bases and J by 0 bases. There are 19 residues in the CDR3. Germline assignment: CDR1 MNHNS and CDR2 SASEGT. The DNA of the CDR3 is TGTGCCAGCAGTGGGTACAGGGGGACCTACGCTTATAGCAATCAGCCCCAGCATTTT. This gives the protein CASSGYRGTYAYSNQPQHF.

V usage is TRBV6-5 and J usage is TRBJ1-2; D is unclear. This CDR3 comprises 14 residues. V was cut by 2 bases and J by 6 bases, with 13 bases left in between. Germline V gene data show CDR1 as MNHEY and CDR2 as SVGAGI. CDR3 sequence reads: CASSYQGFEDGYTF. The CDR3 DNA reads TGTGCCAGCAGTTACCAAGGGTTCGAGGATGGCTACACCTTC.

J is TRBJ2-7 and V is TRBV27; possible D gene TRBD1, 5 bases. Germline CDR1 and CDR2: MNHEY and SMNVEV (reference sequence). V dropped 0 bases and J dropped 2 bases, with 11 bases sitting between them. This CDR3 region has 15 residues. In DNA, the CDR3 is TGTGCCAGCAGTTTATCGCCCAGGGCTCCCTACGAGCAGTACTTC. The encoded protein is CASSLSPRAPYEQYF.

The V call is TRBV6-4, the J call TRBJ2-1; TRBD2 agrees at 12 bases. This CDR3 contains 16 residues. V shed 5 bases, J shed 3 bases, and the junction held 5 bases outside the gene matches. Germline V gene sequence: CDR1 MRHNA, CDR2 SNTAGT. Written as DNA, the CDR3 is TGTGCCAGCAGTACTAGCGGGGGGCTCAACTACAATGAGCAGTTCTTC. Translated, it gives CASSTSGGLNYNEQFF.